This T cell receptor (beta chain) was sequenced in a study of CD8 T cells in ankylosing spondylitis. Trimming pared 6 bases from V and 4 bases from J, leaving 7 bases between. CDR1 is LGHNT and CDR2 is FRNRAP in the germline V gene. The CDR3 is made up of 11 amino acids. A note on this clonotype: Antigen unknown.

TCRdb re-called the 5' RACE reads with MiXCR, one entry per CDR3 protein. Among about 310,000 distinct CDR3 sequences, about a fifth were seen once, and the ten largest hold under 4%. Broader study findings: In ankylosing spondylitis patients, matched synovial fluid reportedly showed significant enrichment of disease-linked clones. The study identified a TCR beta motif of 7 or 8 highly homologous variants that appeared characteristic of ankylosing spondylitis blood. Prior literature has documented some motif variants in synovial fluid and blood from reactive arthritis. Disease-linked clones had a CD8+ phenotype and relatively low frequency in peripheral blood.

This chain uses TRBV12-5 with TRBJ2-7; D remains unclear. The sequenced sample was blood, either unsorted or a sorted T cell fraction (not recorded which). The source of this sequence is a female donor with ankylosing spondylitis or in good health (not recorded which). CDR3 protein: CASGPKYEQYF. As DNA, the CDR3 is TGTGCTAGTGGCCCGAAATACGAGCAGTACTTC.